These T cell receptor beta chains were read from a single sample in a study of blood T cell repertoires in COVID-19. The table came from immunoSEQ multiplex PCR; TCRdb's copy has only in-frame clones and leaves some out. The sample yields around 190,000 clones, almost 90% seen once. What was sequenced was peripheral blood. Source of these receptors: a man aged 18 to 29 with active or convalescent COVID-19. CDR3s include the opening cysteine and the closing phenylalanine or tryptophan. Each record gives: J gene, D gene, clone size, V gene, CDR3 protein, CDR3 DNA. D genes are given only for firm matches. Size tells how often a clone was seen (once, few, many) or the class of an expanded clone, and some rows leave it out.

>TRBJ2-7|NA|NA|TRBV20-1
CSASRSGAAYEQYF
TGCAGTGCTAGTCGATCGGGAGCCGCCTACGAGCAGTACTTC
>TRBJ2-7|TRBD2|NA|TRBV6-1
CASSEVFGALAGRSYEQYF
TGTGCCAGCAGTGAAGTTTTCGGGGCACTAGCGGGACGTTCCTACGAGCAGTACTTC
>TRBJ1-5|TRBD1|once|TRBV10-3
CAISETTGTGANQPQHF
TGTGCCATCAGTGAAACAACCGGGACAGGGGCTAATCAGCCCCAGCATTTT
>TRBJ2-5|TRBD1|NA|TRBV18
CASSILRGPQETQYF
TGTGCCAGCTCGATCTTGAGGGGGCCGCAAGAGACCCAGTACTTC
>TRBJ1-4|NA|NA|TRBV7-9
CASSSRYTNEKLFF
TGTGCCAGCAGCTCGCGATACACTAATGAAAAACTGTTTTTT
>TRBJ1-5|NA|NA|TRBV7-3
CASSVGPNQPQHF
TGTGCCAGCAGCGTTGGCCCTAATCAGCCCCAGCATTTT
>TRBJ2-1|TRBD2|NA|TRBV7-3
CASGLAGGPYNEQFF
TGTGCCAGCGGTCTAGCGGGGGGCCCCTACAATGAGCAGTTCTTC
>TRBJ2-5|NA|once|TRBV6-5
CASRTDSKETQYF
TGTGCCAGCAGGACAGACAGTAAAGAGACCCAGTACTTC
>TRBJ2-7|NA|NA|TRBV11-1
CASSKRGPSSYEQYF
TGTGCCAGCAGCAAAAGGGGTCCCAGCTCCTACGAGCAGTACTTC
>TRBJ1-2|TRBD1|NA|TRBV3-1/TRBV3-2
CASSQGDRGHFYGYTF
TGTGCCAGCAGCCAGGGGGACAGGGGGCATTTTTATGGCTACACCTTC
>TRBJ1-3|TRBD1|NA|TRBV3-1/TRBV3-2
CASSQDARGSGNTIYF
TGTGCCAGCAGCCAAGATGCCAGGGGGTCAGGAAACACCATATATTTT
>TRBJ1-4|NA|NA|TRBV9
CASSVRDGRTNEKLFF
TGTGCCAGCAGCGTACGGGACGGGAGAACTAATGAAAAACTGTTTTTT
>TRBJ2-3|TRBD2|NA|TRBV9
CASSSRLAGASDTQYF
TGTGCCAGCAGCTCAAGACTAGCGGGAGCATCGGATACGCAGTATTTT
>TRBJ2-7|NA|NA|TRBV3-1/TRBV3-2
CASSQVIELVGRYEQYF
TGTGCCAGCAGCCAAGTAATAGAACTAGTCGGGCGCTACGAGCAGTACTTC
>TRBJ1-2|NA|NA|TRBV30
CAWSLIRGGYTF
TGTGCCTGGAGCTTAATCCGGGGTGGCTACACCTTC
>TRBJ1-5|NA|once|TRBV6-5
CASSYGAGNQPQHF
TGTGCCAGCAGTTACGGGGCAGGCAATCAGCCCCAGCATTTT
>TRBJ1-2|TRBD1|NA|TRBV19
CASSDRGRGYGYTF
TGTGCCAGTTCGGACAGGGGGCGGGGCTATGGCTACACCTTC
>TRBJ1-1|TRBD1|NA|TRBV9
CASSNTGQGATEAFF
TGTGCCAGCAGCAACACGGGACAGGGGGCCACTGAAGCTTTCTTT
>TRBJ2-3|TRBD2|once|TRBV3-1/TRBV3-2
CASTAELAGGTDTQYF
TGTGCCAGCACCGCGGAACTAGCGGGGGGTACAGATACGCAGTATTTT
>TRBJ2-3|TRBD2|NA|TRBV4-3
CASSQVFAGERTDTQYF
TGCGCCAGCAGCCAAGTCTTTGCGGGAGAAAGGACAGATACGCAGTATTTT
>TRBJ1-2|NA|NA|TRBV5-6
CASSTPQGYYGYTF
TGTGCCAGCAGCACCCCCCAGGGCTACTATGGCTACACCTTC
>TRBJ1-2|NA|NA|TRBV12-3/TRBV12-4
CASSLSFGGYTF
TGTGCCAGCAGTTTATCATTCGGTGGCTACACCTTC
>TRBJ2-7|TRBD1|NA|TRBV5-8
CASSSWDSYEQYF
TGTGCCAGCAGCTCCTGGGACAGCTACGAGCAGTACTTC
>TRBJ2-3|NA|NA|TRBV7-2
CASSQQADTQYF
TGTGCCAGCAGCCAACAAGCAGATACGCAGTATTTT
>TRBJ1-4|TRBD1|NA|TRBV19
CASTNRDRDEKLFF
TGTGCCAGCACCAACCGGGACAGGGACGAAAAACTGTTTTTT
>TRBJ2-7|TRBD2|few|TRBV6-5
CASVASGNYEQYF
TGTGCCAGCGTCGCTAGCGGGAACTACGAGCAGTACTTC
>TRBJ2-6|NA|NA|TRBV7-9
CASSQAGAGNSGANVLTF
TGTGCCAGCAGTCAAGCAGGGGCAGGGAACTCTGGGGCCAACGTCCTGACTTTC
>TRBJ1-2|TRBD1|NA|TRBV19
CASSRPRTGFVGYTF
TGTGCCAGTAGCCGCCCCAGGACAGGATTTGTTGGCTACACCTTC
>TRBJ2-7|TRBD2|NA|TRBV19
CATSEASGSLDEQYF
TGTGCCACTTCTGAGGCTAGCGGGAGTCTCGACGAGCAGTACTTC
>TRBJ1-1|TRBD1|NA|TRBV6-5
CATRSTGGNTEAFF
TGTGCCACCCGATCAACAGGGGGAAACACTGAAGCTTTCTTT
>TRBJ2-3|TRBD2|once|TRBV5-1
CASSLEGTSGDTQYF
TGCGCCAGCAGCTTGGAGGGGACTAGCGGGGATACGCAGTATTTT
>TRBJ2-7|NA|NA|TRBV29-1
CSVALRSSYEQYF
TGCAGCGTCGCCCTAAGAAGTTCCTACGAGCAGTACTTC
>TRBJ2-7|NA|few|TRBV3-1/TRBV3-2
CAREGQGGYEQYF
TGTGCCAGAGAGGGCCAGGGAGGATACGAGCAGTACTTC
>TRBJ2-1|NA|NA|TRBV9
CASSVGAGLNEQFF
TGTGCCAGCAGCGTAGGGGCTGGCCTCAATGAGCAGTTCTTC
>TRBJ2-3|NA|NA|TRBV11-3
CASSLVQGNTQYF
TGTGCCAGCAGCCTAGTACAGGGAAATACGCAGTATTTT
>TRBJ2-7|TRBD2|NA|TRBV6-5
CASSYPGLARDEQYF
TGTGCCAGCAGTTACCCCGGACTAGCGAGAGACGAGCAGTACTTC
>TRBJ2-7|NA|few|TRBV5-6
CASSLARGLYEQYF
TGTGCCAGCAGCTTGGCACGGGGACTCTACGAGCAGTACTTC
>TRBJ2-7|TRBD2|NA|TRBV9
CASSQHGLAGDYEQYF
TGTGCCAGCAGCCAACATGGACTAGCGGGAGACTACGAGCAGTACTTC
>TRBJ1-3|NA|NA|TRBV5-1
CASSLTGGNTIYF
TGCGCCAGCAGCTTGACGGGGGGAAACACCATATATTTT
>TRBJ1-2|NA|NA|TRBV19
CASSIGTRGGYGYTF
TGTGCCAGTAGTATTGGGACTAGGGGGGGCTATGGCTACACCTTC
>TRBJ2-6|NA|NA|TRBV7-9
CASSGATAPGANVLTF
TGTGCCAGCAGCGGCGCGACAGCCCCTGGGGCCAACGTCCTGACTTTC
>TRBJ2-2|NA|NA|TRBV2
CASSESWTDRNTGELFF
TGTGCCAGCAGTGAGTCTTGGACAGATAGAAACACCGGGGAGCTGTTTTTT
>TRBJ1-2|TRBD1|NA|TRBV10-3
CAISRDRGAYTF
TGTGCCATCAGTCGGGACAGGGGGGCCTACACCTTC
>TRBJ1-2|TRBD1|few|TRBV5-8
CASSSRGTWNGYTF
TGTGCCAGCAGCTCCAGGGGGACTTGGAACGGCTACACCTTC
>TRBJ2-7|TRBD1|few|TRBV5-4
CASSLGGQGRNEQYF
TGTGCCAGCAGCTTGGGGGGACAGGGGAGGAACGAGCAGTACTTC
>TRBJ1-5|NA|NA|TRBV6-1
CASSEGWGSQPQHF
TGTGCCAGCAGTGAAGGTTGGGGCTCCCAGCCCCAGCATTTT
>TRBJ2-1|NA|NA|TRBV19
CASSMGRAGNEQFF
TGTGCCAGTAGTATGGGCAGGGCCGGCAATGAGCAGTTCTTC
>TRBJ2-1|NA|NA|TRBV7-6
CASSPTQGLAVHEQFF
TGTGCCAGCAGCCCCACTCAGGGGCTGGCGGTCCATGAGCAGTTCTTC
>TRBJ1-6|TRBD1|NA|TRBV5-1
CASSLFDRASDNSPLHF
TGCGCCAGCAGCTTGTTCGACAGGGCGTCGGATAATTCACCCCTCCACTTT
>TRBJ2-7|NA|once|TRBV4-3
CASSQSTAYEQYF
TGCGCCAGCAGCCAGTCGACAGCCTACGAGCAGTACTTC
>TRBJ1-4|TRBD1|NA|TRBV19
CASRTDRASGEKLFF
TGTGCCAGTAGGACCGACAGGGCGTCCGGTGAAAAACTGTTTTTT
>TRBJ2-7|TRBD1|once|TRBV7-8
CASSLVPPGQGVKQYF
TGTGCCAGCAGCTTAGTACCCCCGGGACAGGGAGTAAAGCAGTACTTC
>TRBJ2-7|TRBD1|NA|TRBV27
CASSKTGGGGYEQYF
TGTGCCAGCAGTAAGACAGGGGGTGGGGGCTACGAGCAGTACTTC
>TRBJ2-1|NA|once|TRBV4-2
CASSQSGKNEQFF
TGTGCCAGCAGCCAATCGGGTAAAAATGAGCAGTTCTTC
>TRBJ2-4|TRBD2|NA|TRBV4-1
CASSQDGTSGRVGKNIQYF
TGCGCCAGCAGCCAAGACGGGACTAGCGGGAGGGTGGGCAAAAACATTCAGTACTTC
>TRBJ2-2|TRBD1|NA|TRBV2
CASSPQGANTGELFF
TGTGCCAGCAGTCCACAGGGGGCGAACACCGGGGAGCTGTTTTTT
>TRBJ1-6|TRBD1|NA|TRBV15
CATSRRQGEGSPLHF
TGTGCCACCAGCAGAAGACAGGGGGAAGGTTCACCCCTCCACTTT
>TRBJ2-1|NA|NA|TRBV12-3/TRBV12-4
CASSRVEYNEQFF
TGTGCCAGCTCGCGGGTTGAGTACAATGAGCAGTTCTTC
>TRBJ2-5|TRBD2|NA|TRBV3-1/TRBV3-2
CASSPGLAGRETQYF
TGTGCCAGCAGCCCCGGACTAGCGGGCCGGGAGACCCAGTACTTC
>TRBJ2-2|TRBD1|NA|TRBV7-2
CASSSAGGYGELFF
TGTGCCAGCAGCTCAGCAGGGGGCTACGGGGAGCTGTTTTTT